This is a list of T cell receptor beta chains from one sample in a study of identical twins. TCRdb independently ran MiXCR on the 5' RACE reads; one entry per CDR3 protein. The table shows a few hundred thousand distinct CDR3 sequences, with around a tenth occurring only once. Separately, the same data were catalogued under a study of yellow fever vaccine responses in identical twins.

Specimen: PBMCs. The origin of the receptors is a young woman in good health. Both conserved end residues are part of each CDR3. The D gene is left open where the match is weak. A row's size may be missing; if present it is once, few, many or a size class.

len,v_gene,d_gene,abundance,j_gene,CDR3aa,CDR3nt
16,TRBV5-1,TRBD1,-,TRBJ2-2,CASSSTGGWSTGELFF,TGCGCCAGCAGCTCGACAGGGGGCTGGAGCACCGGGGAGCTGTTTTTT
16,TRBV29-1,-,many,TRBJ2-3,CSVPVGPGASTDTQYF,TGCAGCGTTCCAGTGGGTCCGGGGGCTAGCACAGATACGCAGTATTTT
14,TRBV5-1,-,many,TRBJ1-1,CASSLAVGNTEAFF,TGCGCCAGCAGCTTGGCTGTGGGTAACACTGAAGCTTTCTTT
15,TRBV12-3/TRBV12-4,-,many,TRBJ2-3,CASSLEGRDTDTQYF,TGTGCCAGCAGTTTAGAGGGACGAGACACAGATACGCAGTATTTT
12,TRBV10-3,-,many,TRBJ2-7,CAIGSSSYEQYF,TGTGCCATCGGCAGTAGCTCCTACGAGCAGTACTTC
13,TRBV12-3/TRBV12-4,-,many,TRBJ1-1,CASTGAIGVEAFF,TGTGCCAGCACTGGGGCGATCGGCGTGGAAGCTTTCTTT
15,TRBV19,TRBD2,-,TRBJ2-2,CASGGLAGTPGELFF,TGTGCCAGCGGAGGACTAGCGGGAACCCCCGGGGAGCTGTTTTTT
18,TRBV4-1,-,many,TRBJ1-1,CASSQEFLFLGVNTEAFF,TGCGCCAGCAGCCAAGAGTTCCTGTTTTTAGGTGTGAACACTGAAGCTTTCTTT
12,TRBV14,-,-,TRBJ2-7,CASSQGRVGQYF,TGTGCCAGCAGCCAAGGGCGAGTAGGGCAGTACTTC
14,TRBV20-1,-,-,TRBJ1-3,CSASRGQSGNTIYF,TGCAGTGCTAGTCGGGGACAATCTGGAAACACCATATATTTT
15,TRBV12-3/TRBV12-4,-,many,TRBJ2-3,CASSLENRDSDTQYF,TGTGCCAGCAGTTTAGAGAACAGGGACTCAGATACGCAGTATTTT
15,TRBV3-1,TRBD1,-,TRBJ2-3,CASSPRQGIADTQYF,TGTGCCAGCAGCCCACGACAGGGGATAGCAGATACGCAGTATTTT
13,TRBV10-3,-,many,TRBJ1-3,CAIDGGIGNTIYF,TGTGCCATCGACGGGGGCATCGGAAACACCATATATTTT
14,TRBV7-9,TRBD1,-,TRBJ2-7,CASSLVAGGYEQYF,TGTGCCAGCAGCTTAGTGGCAGGGGGCTACGAGCAGTACTTC
15,TRBV6-1,-,-,TRBJ1-2,CASSEASLGDYGYTF,TGTGCCAGCAGTGAAGCGTCTTTAGGGGACTATGGCTACACCTTC
16,TRBV12-3/TRBV12-4,-,many,TRBJ2-1,CASSFGSKGAYNEQFF,TGTGCCAGCAGTTTCGGTTCAAAGGGGGCCTACAATGAGCAGTTCTTC
15,TRBV7-2,TRBD1,few,TRBJ2-5,CASSSGTGQKETQYF,TGTGCCAGCAGCTCCGGGACAGGGCAAAAAGAGACCCAGTACTTC
12,TRBV12-3/TRBV12-4,-,many,TRBJ1-5,CASTGGNQPQHF,TGTGCCAGCACTGGGGGGAATCAGCCCCAGCATTTT
16,TRBV7-9,-,few,TRBJ2-6,CASSLGDGTGANVLTF,TGTGCCAGCAGCTTGGGGGATGGCACGGGGGCCAACGTCCTGACTTTC
15,TRBV28,-,many,TRBJ2-7,CASSPIAGTGYEQYF,TGTGCCAGCAGCCCGATCGCTGGGACTGGCTACGAGCAGTACTTC
14,TRBV7-9,-,many,TRBJ2-7,CASSFSTLVDEQYF,TGTGCCAGCAGCTTCTCTACTCTCGTGGACGAGCAGTACTTC
18,TRBV4-2,TRBD1,-,TRBJ2-3,CASSQDPAQGAGTDTQYF,TGTGCCAGCAGCCAAGACCCAGCACAGGGGGCGGGCACAGATACGCAGTATTTT
17,TRBV6-1,TRBD2,-,TRBJ2-2,CASSRGTSGRSPGELFF,TGTGCCAGCAGTAGGGGGACTAGCGGGAGGTCCCCCGGGGAGCTGTTTTTT
17,TRBV10-1,TRBD2,many,TRBJ2-3,CASSEFLAGGKTDTQYF,TGCGCCAGCAGTGAGTTTTTAGCGGGAGGGAAGACAGATACGCAGTATTTT
16,TRBV3-1,-,-,TRBJ2-1,CASSQDGRVLLWEQFF,TGTGCCAGCAGCCAAGACGGCAGGGTTTTGTTATGGGAGCAGTTCTTC
16,TRBV6-1,TRBD2,-,TRBJ2-2,CASSRASGGAPGELFF,TGTGCCAGCTCGAGGGCTAGCGGGGGGGCCCCCGGGGAGCTGTTTTTT
13,TRBV20-1,-,many,TRBJ2-7,CSAESPSIDEQYF,TGCAGTGCAGAGAGCCCTAGCATCGACGAGCAGTACTTC
12,TRBV9,-,few,TRBJ1-4,CASSVDGRELFF,TGTGCCAGCAGCGTAGATGGGAGGGAACTGTTTTTT
14,TRBV10-3,-,-,TRBJ2-1,CAISEGGPYNEQFF,TGTGCCATCAGTGAGGGGGGCCCCTACAATGAGCAGTTCTTC
13,TRBV7-3,TRBD1,many,TRBJ1-1,CASSFGQGAEAFF,TGTGCCAGCAGCTTTGGACAGGGGGCTGAAGCTTTCTTT
13,TRBV11-2,-,few,TRBJ2-2,CASSFPGAGELFF,TGTGCCAGCAGCTTTCCGGGGGCCGGGGAGCTGTTTTTT
13,TRBV6-1,-,-,TRBJ2-5,CASRPTQAGTQYF,TGTGCCAGCAGACCCACCCAAGCGGGTACCCAGTACTTC
13,TRBV20-1,TRBD2,few,TRBJ2-5,CSASGRRQETQYF,TGCAGTGCTAGCGGGAGGCGCCAAGAGACCCAGTACTTC
13,TRBV7-3,-,many,TRBJ2-1,CASSLGRLDEQFF,TGTGCCAGCAGCTTAGGACGATTGGATGAGCAGTTCTTC
13,TRBV2,TRBD2,few,TRBJ2-7,CASSETQRGEQYF,TGTGCCAGCAGTGAAACTCAGCGGGGCGAGCAGTACTTC
17,TRBV5-1,TRBD2,many,TRBJ2-7,CASSTGTSGRASYEQYF,TGCGCCAGCAGCACCGGGACTAGCGGGAGGGCCTCCTACGAGCAGTACTTC
18,TRBV19,TRBD2,few,TRBJ2-2,CASRSPRGRLAVTGELFF,TGTGCCAGTAGATCGCCGCGGGGGAGACTAGCTGTAACCGGGGAGCTGTTTTTT
15,TRBV7-2,-,-,TRBJ2-3,CASSLLSGIQDTQYF,TGTGCCAGCAGCCTCCTGAGTGGGATTCAAGATACGCAGTATTTT
13,TRBV20-1,TRBD1,few,TRBJ2-7,CSSPGQGAGEQYF,TGCAGCTCACCGGGACAGGGGGCGGGTGAGCAGTACTTC
12,TRBV6-5,-,-,TRBJ2-5,CASWLVPETQYF,TGTGCCAGCTGGTTGGTCCCGGAGACCCAGTACTTC
14,TRBV5-1,-,-,TRBJ1-4,CASSLGDKSEKLFF,TGCGCCAGCAGCTTAGGCGACAAGTCTGAAAAACTGTTTTTT
13,TRBV20-1,-,few,TRBJ2-1,CSALTLLANEQFF,TGCAGTGCGTTAACCTTACTAGCTAATGAGCAGTTCTTC
16,TRBV4-1,-,many,TRBJ2-7,CASSQIEPGLFYEQYF,TGCGCCAGCAGCCAAATCGAACCGGGACTGTTCTACGAGCAGTACTTC
15,TRBV20-1,TRBD2,-,TRBJ2-1,CCARDWTSGGNEQFF,TGCTGTGCTAGAGATTGGACTAGCGGGGGTAATGAGCAGTTCTTC
17,TRBV5-1,-,-,TRBJ2-2,CASSLGRGFRNTGELFF,TGCGCCAGCAGCTTGGGGAGGGGTTTTCGGAACACCGGGGAGCTGTTTTTT
16,TRBV28,TRBD2,few,TRBJ2-1,CASSLPTSGRAREQFF,TGTGCCAGCAGTTTACCCACTAGCGGGAGGGCGAGGGAGCAGTTCTTC
14,TRBV20-1,TRBD1,few,TRBJ2-1,CSAKGQVGYNEQFF,TGCAGTGCTAAAGGACAGGTAGGATACAATGAGCAGTTCTTC
15,TRBV7-9,-,few,TRBJ1-4,CASSLPGEANEKLFF,TGTGCCAGCAGCTTACCTGGCGAGGCTAATGAAAAACTGTTTTTT
15,TRBV7-9,-,many,TRBJ2-1,CASSFSGITYNEQFF,TGTGCCAGCAGCTTCAGCGGAATCACCTACAATGAGCAGTTCTTC
15,TRBV18,-,few,TRBJ2-1,CASSPLELPSNEQFF,TGTGCCAGCTCACCACTCGAACTCCCCTCAAATGAGCAGTTCTTC
12,TRBV18,-,-,TRBJ2-1,CASSRESNEQFF,TGTGCCAGCTCACGGGAAAGCAATGAGCAGTTCTTC
15,TRBV5-1,-,-,TRBJ2-5,CASSGRGQNGETQYF,TGCGCCAGCAGCGGAAGGGGACAAAATGGAGAGACCCAGTACTTC
19,TRBV3-1,-,-,TRBJ1-3,CASSQDLRTSHFSGNTIYF,TGTGCCAGCAGCCAAGATCTCAGGACTTCTCATTTCTCTGGAAACACCATATATTTT
16,TRBV20-1,TRBD2,-,TRBJ2-3,CSARLRGGLSTDTQYF,TGCAGTGCTAGGCTACGGGGGGGCCTCAGCACAGATACGCAGTATTTT
16,TRBV6-1,-,few,TRBJ2-4,CASSPATHLAKNIQYF,TGTGCCAGCAGTCCCGCGACACATCTAGCCAAAAACATTCAGTACTTC
13,TRBV11-2,-,few,TRBJ2-2,CANPADNTGELFF,TGTGCCAACCCGGCGGATAACACCGGGGAGCTGTTTTTT